What follows describes a single T cell receptor beta chain. The iRepertoire nested amplicon-rescue multiplex PCR amplified TCR alpha and beta CDR3s from RNA. TCRdb independently ran MiXCR on the multiplex PCR reads; one entry per CDR3 protein. The data contain 150,000 to 200,000 distinct CDR3 sequences, about 47% of them singletons. This entry belongs to a study of glioma-infiltrating T cells. The CDR3 length is 13 residues. V was shortened by 1 base and J by 8 bases, with 8 bases between the two germline ends. This TCR was recovered from a human donor with low-grade glioma or glioblastoma, undergoing nonglioma brain surgery, or in good health (not recorded which). This chain uses TRBV12-3 or TRBV12-4 with TRBJ1-4, with D perhaps TRBD1 (6 bases). Sequencing was carried out using glioma tissue, nonneoplastic brain tissue, or PBMCs (not recorded which). The CDR3 coding sequence is TGTGCCAGCAGTTTAGATACAGGGGAAAAACTGTTTTTT. It specifies CASSLDTGEKLFF.